A selection of T cell receptor beta chains follows, all from one sample in a study of control samples from healthy donors and cancer patients. Assay: immunoSEQ multiplex PCR; the TCRdb copy retains only in-frame clones and omits some. The sample contains 130,000 or so clones, about 90% of which appear only once. Sequences were obtained from PBMCs. These receptors originate from a man in his forties or fifties with head and neck cancer. The CDR3 runs from the conserved cysteine through the conserved F or W. D genes are given only for firm matches. Some rows mark clone size as missing; the rest say once, few, many or name a class of expanded clone.

NA NA TRBJ1-1 TRBV27 CASSPRGTEAFF TGTGCCAGCAGCCCCCGCGGAACTGAAGCTTTCTTT
TRBD2 few TRBJ2-3 TRBV14 CASRTSGGSDTQYF TGTGCCAGCAGGACTAGCGGGGGGTCAGATACGCAGTATTTT
NA NA TRBJ2-2 TRBV19 CASSLWRGELFF TGTGCCAGTAGCCTGTGGCGAGGGGAGCTGTTTTTT
NA NA TRBJ2-1 TRBV14 CASSLYSYNEQFF TGTGCCAGCAGTCTATATTCTTACAATGAGCAGTTCTTC
TRBD2 NA TRBJ2-7 TRBV18 CASSPGTTIYEQYF TGTGCCAGCTCACCCGGGACTACAATCTACGAGCAGTACTTC
NA NA TRBJ1-1 TRBV7-3 CASSPRGSTEAFF TGTGCCAGCAGCCCCAGGGGTTCCACTGAAGCTTTCTTT
NA NA TRBJ1-2 TRBV10-3 CAIGEGTNYGYTF TGTGCCATCGGTGAAGGTACTAACTATGGCTACACCTTC
NA NA TRBJ2-3 TRBV7-3 CASSPSGGQGDTQYF TGTGCCAGCAGCCCCTCCGGGGGGCAGGGAGATACGCAGTATTTT
TRBD1 NA TRBJ1-6 TRBV28 CASSSGTVGQAEWDSPLHF TGTGCCAGCAGTTCAGGGACAGTCGGACAGGCAGAATGGGATTCACCCCTCCACTTT
NA NA TRBJ2-2 TRBV11-2 CASRPSGVNTGELFF TGTGCCAGCAGGCCAAGCGGTGTGAACACCGGGGAGCTGTTTTTT
NA NA TRBJ2-1 TRBV27 CASSPVGGSLYNEQFF TGTGCCAGCAGTCCCGTTGGGGGGAGTTTATACAATGAGCAGTTCTTC
NA NA TRBJ2-5 TRBV27 CASSLSIQRQETQYF TGTGCCAGCAGTTTATCGATACAGCGGCAAGAGACCCAGTACTTC
NA NA TRBJ2-5 TRBV11-2 CASSLGGRQETQYF TGTGCCAGCAGCTTAGGGGGGCGACAAGAGACCCAGTACTTC
NA few TRBJ1-5 TRBV11-2 CASSLGRGYQPQHF TGTGCCAGCAGCTTAGGCAGGGGTTATCAGCCCCAGCATTTT
TRBD1 NA TRBJ1-1 TRBV24-1 CATSAQGASTEAFF TGTGCCACCAGCGCTCAGGGGGCGAGCACTGAAGCTTTCTTT
NA NA TRBJ1-1 TRBV7-2 CASSLVGARTEAFF TGTGCCAGCAGCTTAGTGGGGGCGCGGACTGAAGCTTTCTTT
NA NA TRBJ2-3 TRBV27 CASSPSSRTQYF TGTGCCAGCAGCCCATCATCTCGGACGCAGTATTTT
NA NA TRBJ2-7 TRBV10-3 CASDQWGRGLWNEQYF TGTGCCTCCGATCAGTGGGGGCGAGGCCTCTGGAACGAGCAGTACTTC
TRBD1 once TRBJ2-1 TRBV18 CASSNSVGQGADNEQFF TGTGCCAGCTCCAACTCCGTCGGACAGGGGGCCGACAATGAGCAGTTCTTC
TRBD1 NA TRBJ2-6 TRBV5-8 CASSQDRFSAGANVLTF TGTGCCAGCAGTCAGGACAGGTTTTCAGCTGGGGCCAACGTCCTGACTTTC
NA once TRBJ1-2 TRBV6-5 CASTSGSGGYTF TGTGCCAGCACCTCCGGGAGCGGCGGCTACACCTTC
TRBD1 once TRBJ2-3 TRBV11-3 CASSPRTGESDTQYF TGTGCCAGCAGCCCAAGGACAGGGGAGTCGGATACGCAGTATTTT
TRBD1 once TRBJ2-2 TRBV5-1 CASSDAGQDPERELFF TGCGCCAGCAGCGACGCGGGACAGGACCCTGAGCGGGAGCTGTTTTTT
NA NA TRBJ2-5 TRBV14 CASWDGRQETQYF TGTGCCAGCTGGGACGGACGACAAGAGACCCAGTACTTC
TRBD2 NA TRBJ2-1 TRBV15 CATSREGLLSHNEQFF TGTGCCACCAGCAGAGAGGGACTACTGAGTCACAATGAGCAGTTCTTC
NA NA TRBJ1-2 TRBV25-1 CASSQSNNYGYTF TGTGCCAGCAGTCAGTCCAATAACTATGGCTACACCTTC
TRBD1 once TRBJ2-1 TRBV3-1/TRBV3-2 CASSRSGTGSSYNEQFF TGTGCCAGCAGCCGATCCGGGACAGGGAGCTCCTACAATGAGCAGTTCTTC
NA NA TRBJ1-2 TRBV7-9 CACVISEDYYGYTF TGTGCCTGCGTTATTTCGGAGGACTACTATGGCTACACCTTC
NA NA TRBJ2-3 TRBV5-4 CASSSGPLNADTQYF TGTGCCAGCAGCTCAGGACCTTTAAACGCGGATACGCAGTATTTT
NA NA TRBJ2-5 TRBV11-2 CASSFGETQYF TGTGCCAGCAGCTTCGGAGAGACCCAGTACTTC
NA NA TRBJ1-2 TRBV5-1 CASSLSLNYSYTF TGCGCCAGCAGCTTGTCACTGAACTATAGCTACACCTTC
TRBD1 NA TRBJ2-7 TRBV30 CAWSLRWGQGAAHEQYF TGTGCCTGGAGCCTAAGATGGGGACAGGGGGCGGCCCACGAGCAGTACTTC
NA NA TRBJ2-2 TRBV27 CASSLSRTENTGELFF TGTGCCAGCAGTTTATCTCGGACCGAGAACACCGGGGAGCTGTTTTTT
NA NA TRBJ2-7 TRBV27 CASSFGAALASYEQYF TGTGCCAGCAGTTTCGGGGCAGCTCTTGCTTCCTACGAGCAGTACTTC
NA few TRBJ1-1 TRBV5-6 CASSSNGRGYDTEAFF TGTGCCAGCAGCTCGAACGGCAGGGGCTACGACACTGAAGCTTTCTTT
TRBD1 few TRBJ1-2 TRBV11-2 CASSSRQGLDYGYTF TGTGCCAGCAGCTCCAGACAGGGGTTAGACTATGGCTACACCTTC
NA NA TRBJ2-1 TRBV7-6 CASSHTEGLGNEQFF TGTGCCAGCAGCCACACCGAAGGTCTGGGCAATGAGCAGTTCTTC
NA NA TRBJ2-7 TRBV27 CASSLGLGIYEQYF TGTGCCAGCAGTTTAGGGCTCGGTATTTACGAGCAGTACTTC
TRBD1 NA TRBJ1-2 TRBV5-1 CASSLGGQTYGYTF TGCGCCAGCAGCTTGGGGGGACAGACCTATGGCTACACCTTC
NA NA TRBJ2-2 TRBV9 CASSPRATNTGELFF TGTGCCAGCAGCCCCCGGGCCACGAACACCGGGGAGCTGTTTTTT
TRBD1 NA TRBJ2-1 TRBV20-1 CSASPRTGAAVEQFF TGCAGTGCTAGTCCGAGGACAGGAGCGGCGGTCGAGCAGTTCTTC
TRBD1 NA TRBJ2-1 TRBV6-5 CASSYSSGGGEQFF TGTGCCAGCAGTTACTCCTCAGGGGGCGGTGAGCAGTTCTTC
NA NA TRBJ1-4 TRBV5-1 CASSLSGLTNEKLFF TGCGCCAGCAGCTTGTCAGGCCTAACTAATGAAAAACTGTTTTTT
NA NA TRBJ2-3 TRBV19 CASKKSTTSTDTQYF TGTGCCAGTAAAAAGAGCACTACTAGCACAGATACGCAGTATTTT
TRBD1 NA TRBJ1-2 TRBV7-6 CASSLGRDRGRLGYTF TGTGCCAGCAGCTTAGGCCGGGACAGGGGGCGATTAGGCTACACCTTC
TRBD1 NA TRBJ2-1 TRBV2 CASSVGQGDGEQFF TGTGCCAGCAGTGTTGGACAGGGGGACGGTGAGCAGTTCTTC